One sample yielded the 10 T cell receptor beta chains listed below, sequenced in a study of CD8+ T cells in alopecia areata. In each case, RNA was isolated and then reverse transcribed into cDNA as the sequencing template. Sequencing was performed with immunoSEQ multiplex PCR; in TCRdb, only in-frame clones are kept and a portion is missing. The sample carries about 200,000 clones, more than 55% recorded once. Treatment defined: oral pan-JAK inhibitor, 5-10 mg twice daily. The specimen comprised CD4+ T cells sorted from blood, sampled around week 49, from a patient treated with tofacitinib. All receptors derive from a human donor with alopecia areata.

The chain is built from TRBV10-3 and TRBJ2-7, with a possible D match to TRBD2 (7 bases). Trimming took 8 bases from V and 5 from J, leaving 16 bases between them. In germline, CDR1 is ENHRY, CDR2 SYGVKD. The CDR3 is 13 residues long. The CDR3 loop is CAISLRGAHEQYF. The CDR3 DNA reads as TGTGCCATCTCGCTTCGGGGGGCCCACGAGCAGTACTTC.

A few counts support this clone. J is TRBJ2-7 and V is TRBV18, with TRBD2 identical over 10 bases. This CDR3 comprises 14 residues. Per the germline V gene, CDR1 is KGHSH and CDR2 is LQKENI. The J segment lost 6 bases and the V segment lost 5 bases, leaving 7 bases of the junction unmatched. CDR3 DNA: TGTGCCAGCTCATCGACTAGCGGGTCGACCGAGCAGTACTTC. It codes for CASSSTSGSTEQYF.

This chain joins TRBV5-1 and TRBJ2-5; D not certain. CDR1 and CDR2 (germline): SGHRS, YFSETQ. Trimming took 0 bases from V and 5 from J, leaving 8 bases between them. The CDR3 totals 13 residues. CDR3 coding DNA: TGCGCCAGCAGCTTGGACACTATGGAGACCCAGTACTTC. Its translation: CASSLDTMETQYF.

The table lists this clone with many counts. The chain joins TRBV18 to TRBJ1-1; tentatively, D is TRBD1 (5 bases). The CDR3 covers 13 residues. V lost 7 bases, J lost 4 bases, and 13 bases lay in between. Germline CDR1 and CDR2: KGHSH and LQKENI. The CDR3 spells CASCDSLATEAFF. In DNA form, the CDR3 reads TGTGCCAGCTGCGACAGTTTGGCCACTGAAGCTTTCTTT.

V usage is TRBV30 and J usage is TRBJ1-2; D perhaps matches TRBD1 (5 bases). Germline V gene lookup returns CDR1 GTSNPN and CDR2 SVGIG (reference sequence). With 2 bases removed from V and 10 bases from J, the gap between germline ends came to 17 bases. CDR3 size: 13 residues. Here the CDR3 DNA reads TGTGCCTGGAGTCCACGGGGCCCGGAAGACTACACCTTC. As protein: CAWSPRGPEDYTF. Supplemented by reference TRBV30 and TRBJ1-2, the full variable domain reads SQTIHQWPATLVQPVGSPLSLECTVEGTSNPNLYWYRQAAGRGLQLLFYSVGIGQISSEVPQNLSASRPQDRQFILSSKKLLLSDSGFYLCAWSPRGPEDYTFGSGTRLTVV.

This chain uses TRBV5-4 with TRBJ1-6; no clear D. This CDR3 has 13 amino acids. Trimming took 4 bases from V and 9 from J, leaving 11 bases between them. Germline CDR1 and CDR2: SGHNT and YYREEE (reference sequence). CDR3 coding DNA: TGTGCCAGCAGCCAAGAATCGGGTTCACCCCTCCACTTT. It translates to CASSQESGSPLHF.

V gene TRBV5-6 combines with J gene TRBJ1-2, with D tentatively TRBD1 (6 bases). Germline CDR1 is SGHDT and CDR2 is YYEEEE. Trimming took 3 bases from V and 6 from J, leaving 12 bases between them. This CDR3 has 13 residues. CDR3 sequence: CASSYRDLNGYTF. The CDR3 DNA follows: TGTGCCAGCAGCTACAGGGACCTCAATGGCTACACCTTC.

This chain connects TRBV7-2 to TRBJ2-2; D call uncertain. The CDR3 spans 12 residues. Germline CDR1 and CDR2: SGHTA and FQGNSA. Between the trimmed V and J ends, which lost 5 bases and 5 bases, there was a span of 6 bases. The CDR3 nucleotides read TGTGCCAGCAGCAAATATACCGGGGAGCTGTTTTTT. As protein: CASSKYTGELFF.

This clone was observed a few times. The chain is built from TRBV5-6 and TRBJ2-4; no firm D call. Per the germline V gene, CDR1 is SGHDT and CDR2 is YYEEEE. The V end lost 2 bases, the J end lost 5 bases, and 11 bases lay between the germline ends. The CDR3 is 14 residues long. Here the CDR3 reads CASSLPVPQNIQYF. The CDR3 DNA is TGTGCCAGCAGCTTACCAGTCCCCCAAAACATTCAGTACTTC.

This clone was counted a single time. The CDR3 spells CSATLGETQYF. CDR3 nucleotides: TGCAGTGCTACCCTCGGGGAGACCCAGTACTTC. The V call is TRBV20-1, the J call TRBJ2-5; D not resolved. In germline, CDR1 is DFQATT, CDR2 SNEGSKA (reference sequence). V was clipped by 4 bases and J by 5 bases, with 8 bases between them. The CDR3 has 11 residues.